The 25 T cell receptor beta chains listed next were all sequenced from one sample in a study of CXCR3-negative and CXCR3-positive naive CD8 T cells. These TCRs are of unknown antigen specificity. The method, 5' RACE with UMI labels, was used to prepare the TRB cDNA libraries. TCRdb re-called the 5' RACE reads and catalogs CDR3 proteins one per entry, DNA excluded. The listing records some 140,000 distinct CDR3 sequences. The study, taken as a whole, reports: TRB CDR3 hydrophobicity was greater in CXCR3-positive naive cells than in CXCR3-negative naive cells.

Sequenced input: naive CXCR3+ CD8+ T cells from blood. Subset: CD45RO-CCR7+CD27+CD95- naive CD8+ T cells expressing CXCR3 (TNR3+). These TCRs come from a human donor in good health. Some clones in this sample may be carry-over from other donors' samples.

This CDR3 is CASSPGGWNTEAFF. This chain uses TRBV5-5 with TRBJ1-1; TCRdb's D call, TRBD1, is unchecked because there is no DNA. Germline CDR1 and CDR2: SGHKS and YYEKEE (reference sequence). This CDR3 contains 14 residues.

The rearrangement links TRBV6-5 to TRBJ1-1. CDR3 length equals 16 residues. Germline V CDR1 and CDR2: MNHEY, SVGAGI. The CDR3 is CASSYGTGTLNTEAFF.

The chain employs TRBV7-3 and TRBJ2-3; absent DNA, TCRdb's TRBD1 call cannot be checked. This CDR3 comprises 15 residues. Germline CDR1 and CDR2: SGHTA and FQGTGA. CDR3 in amino acids: CATAPVGGGTDTQYF.

V is TRBV4-1 and J is TRBJ2-7; with no DNA, the TCRdb D assignment of TRBD1 cannot be verified. From germline, CDR1 is MGHRA and CDR2 YSYEKL. The CDR3 contains 17 residues. CDR3 in amino acids: CASSTVTGGVISYEQYF.

The rearrangement links TRBV3-1 to TRBJ2-7. The CDR3 totals 13 residues. From germline, CDR1 is LGHDT and CDR2 YNNKEL (reference sequence). CDR3 protein: CASSQVSEAAQYF.

This chain uses TRBV29-1 with TRBJ2-7; TCRdb proposes TRBD2, but this gene call is untestable without DNA. From germline, CDR1 is SQVTM and CDR2 ANQGSEA. The CDR3 spans 17 residues. CDR3 in amino acids: CSVVGTPGTSGIYEQYF.

The chain joins TRBV21-1 to TRBJ1-2; the D gene TCRdb calls, TRBD1, cannot be checked with no DNA. TRBV21-1 is a pseudogene segment. This CDR3 comprises 14 residues. CDR3 sequence: CASSPDRFSYGYTF.

The rearrangement uses TRBV28 and TRBJ1-6; checking the TCRdb D call of TRBD1 is not possible without DNA. The CDR3 covers 18 residues. Germline values: CDR1 MDHEN, CDR2 SYDVKM. CDR3 amino acids: CASSFSWSRGKDNSPLHF.

This chain uses TRBV6-4 with TRBJ2-3. This CDR3 spans 15 amino acids. In germline, CDR1 is MRHNA, CDR2 SNTAGT. CDR3 sequence reads: CASSEVTESTDTQYF.

The chain carries TRBV29-1 and TRBJ2-3. The CDR3 has 11 residues. Germline-derived CDR1 and CDR2 are SQVTM and ANQGSEA. CDR3 sequence reads: CSVIRVDTQYF.

The rearrangement links TRBV7-3 to TRBJ2-7; TCRdb indicates TRBD1, and absent DNA this call remains unverified. CDR3 length equals 14 residues. CDR1 SGHTA and CDR2 FQGTGA come from the germline V gene. The CDR3 protein is CASSPWAGSNEQYF.

The chain carries TRBV28 and TRBJ2-3; as DNA is missing, the TRBD2 call by TCRdb cannot be tested. CDR3 size: 15 residues. Germline CDR1 and CDR2: MDHEN and SYDVKM. The CDR3 region is CASSSTATRGDTQYF.

The chain carries TRBV10-1 and TRBJ2-7. CDR1 WNHNN and CDR2 SYGVQD come from the germline V gene (reference sequence). The CDR3 contains 15 residues. CDR3: CASSESVQNPHEQYF.

This rearrangement joins TRBV20-1 to TRBJ1-5. The CDR3 sequence is 11 residues long. The germline gives CDR1 DFQATT, CDR2 SNEGSKA (reference sequence). The CDR3 loop reads CGAGLGQPQHF.

The chain has TRBV28 and TRBJ2-5; as DNA is missing, the TRBD2 call by TCRdb cannot be tested. The CDR3 runs 17 residues. From germline, CDR1 is MDHEN and CDR2 SYDVKM. CDR3 in amino acids: CASSLWGTSGYQETQYF.

The chain uses TRBV7-6 and TRBJ2-2. The CDR3 runs 13 residues. Germline V gives CDR1 SGHVS, CDR2 FNYEAQ. The CDR3 sequence: CASSLAITGELFF. Using reference TRBV7-6 and TRBJ2-2 for the parts outside the CDR3, the full variable domain is GAGVSQSPRYKVTKRGQDVALRCDPISGHVSLYWYRQALGQGPEFLTYFNYEAQQDKSGLPNDRFSAERPEGSISTLTIQRTEQRDSAMYRCASSLAITGELFFGEGSRLTVL.

The V and J genes are TRBV20-1 and TRBJ1-5; TCRdb proposes TRBD1, but this gene call is untestable without DNA. CDR1 is DFQATT, CDR2 SNEGSKA, per germline (reference sequence). The CDR3 extends over 18 amino acids. This CDR3 is CSARDGRTGGPSNQPQHF.

This rearrangement joins TRBV7-6 to TRBJ2-5. The CDR3 is 14 amino acids. Germline V gene data show CDR1 as SGHVS and CDR2 as FNYEAQ. This CDR3 reads CASSLLLAEETQYF.

The chain recombines TRBV25-1 with TRBJ2-1; the TCRdb D gene call, TRBD1, has no DNA to confirm it. The CDR3 totals 16 residues. Germline loops: CDR1 MGHDK, CDR2 SYGVNS. The CDR3 loop reads CASSATPGTFGNEQFF.

V is TRBV20-1 and J is TRBJ1-1. CDR1 is DFQATT, CDR2 SNEGSKA, per germline (reference sequence). This CDR3 is built from 13 residues. CDR3 amino acids: CSARGRMNTEAFF.

CDR3 protein: CASSPRGGSNTGELFF. The rearrangement joins TRBV7-3 to TRBJ2-2; TCRdb reports TRBD1, a call that lacks DNA to check it against. The CDR3 has 16 residues. Germline CDR1 and CDR2: SGHTA and FQGTGA.

V is TRBV6-5 and J is TRBJ2-3; the TCRdb D gene call, TRBD2, has no DNA to confirm it. The CDR3 is 16 residues long. Germline CDR1 reads MNHEY; CDR2 reads SVGAGI. The CDR3 is CASTLYSSGGTDTQYF.

The genes are TRBV9 and TRBJ2-7. There are 14 residues in the CDR3. Germline assignment: CDR1 SGDLS and CDR2 YYNGEE. The chain's CDR3 is CASSVADQIGEQYF.

This sequence joins TRBV7-9 and TRBJ1-2; TCRdb names TRBD1, which stays unverified in the absence of DNA. The CDR3 is 18 amino acids. Germline values: CDR1 SEHNR, CDR2 FQNEAQ (reference sequence). The CDR3 sequence: CASSLSVFGNDRNYGYTF. Drawing the rest from reference TRBV7-9 and TRBJ1-2, the complete variable domain is DTGVSQNPRHKITKRGQNVTFRCDPISEHNRLYWYRQTLGQGPEFLTYFQNEAQLEKSRLLSDRFSAERPKGSFSTLEIQRTEQGDSAMYLCASSLSVFGNDRNYGYTFGSGTRLTVV.

This CDR3 reads CSVAGVAGSYEQYF. The chain combines TRBV29-1 with TRBJ2-7; no DNA is available, so the TRBD1 call from TCRdb remains unchecked. Germline V CDR1 and CDR2: SQVTM, ANQGSEA. The CDR3 sequence is 14 residues long.